This T cell receptor beta chain was sequenced during a study of shared T cell receptors in the human thymus. This CDR3 region has 17 residues. The V gene lost 1 base and the J gene lost 3 bases, with 18 bases spanning the gap. CDR1 is MGHRA and CDR2 is YSYEKL in the germline V gene. Generated by immunoSEQ multiplex PCR, the TCRdb table keeps only in-frame clones and is missing some. The sample includes about 540,000 clones, around 82% seen only once; the top ten take roughly 0.013%. The data also belong to a second study, concerning human thymus T cells. Turning to that study: Donors were healthy Finnish infants having corrective surgery for congenital heart defects. Thymic resections from corrective heart surgery supplied the tissue. Gene usage for V and J segments appeared biased in thymic and blood repertoires. Related work found strong thymic repertoire overlap between unrelated individuals.

This clonotype was sampled from a boy in the first two years of life with a congenital heart defect. Sequencing was done on a sample of thymocytes. J is TRBJ2-5 and V is TRBV4-1; weak D call: TRBD2 (5 bases). This chain's CDR3 is CASSQVEVGQSKETQYF. CDR3 DNA: TGCGCCAGCAGCCAAGTGGAGGTAGGGCAGAGTAAAGAGACCCAGTACTTC.